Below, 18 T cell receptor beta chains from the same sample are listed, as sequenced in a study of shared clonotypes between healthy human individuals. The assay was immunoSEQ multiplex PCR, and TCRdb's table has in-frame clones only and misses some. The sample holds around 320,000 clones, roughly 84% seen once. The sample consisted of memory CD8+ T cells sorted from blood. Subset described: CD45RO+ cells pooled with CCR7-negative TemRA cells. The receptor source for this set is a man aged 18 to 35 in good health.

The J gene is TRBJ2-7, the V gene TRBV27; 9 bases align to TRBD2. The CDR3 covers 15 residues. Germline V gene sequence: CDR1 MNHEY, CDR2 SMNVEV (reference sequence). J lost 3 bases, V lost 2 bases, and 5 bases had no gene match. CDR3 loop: CASSLTLAGDYEQYF. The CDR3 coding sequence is TGTGCCAGCAGTTTAACACTAGCGGGCGACTACGAGCAGTACTTC.

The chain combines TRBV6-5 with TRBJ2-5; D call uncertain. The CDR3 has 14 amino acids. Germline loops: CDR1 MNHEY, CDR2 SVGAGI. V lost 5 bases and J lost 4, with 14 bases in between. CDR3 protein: CASSPGHTGETQYF. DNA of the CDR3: TGTGCCAGCAGTCCGGGTCATACGGGAGAGACCCAGTACTTC.

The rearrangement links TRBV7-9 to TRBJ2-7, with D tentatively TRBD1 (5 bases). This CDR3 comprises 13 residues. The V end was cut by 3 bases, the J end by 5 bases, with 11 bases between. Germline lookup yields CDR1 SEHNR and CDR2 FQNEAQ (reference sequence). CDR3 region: CASSFSGLDEQYF. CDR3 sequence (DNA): TGTGCCAGCAGCTTTTCAGGGTTGGACGAGCAGTACTTC.

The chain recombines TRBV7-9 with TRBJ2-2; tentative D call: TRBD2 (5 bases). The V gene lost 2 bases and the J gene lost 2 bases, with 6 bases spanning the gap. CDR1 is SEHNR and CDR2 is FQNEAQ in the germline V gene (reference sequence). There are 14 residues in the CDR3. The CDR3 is CASSLRENTGELFF. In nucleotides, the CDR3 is TGTGCCAGCAGCTTACGGGAAAACACCGGGGAGCTGTTTTTT.

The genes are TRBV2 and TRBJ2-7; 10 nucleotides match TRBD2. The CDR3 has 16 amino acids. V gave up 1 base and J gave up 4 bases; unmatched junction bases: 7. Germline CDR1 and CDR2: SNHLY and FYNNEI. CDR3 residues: CASSEGLAGVWYEQYF. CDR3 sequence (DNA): TGTGCCAGCAGTGAAGGGCTAGCGGGAGTCTGGTACGAGCAGTACTTC.

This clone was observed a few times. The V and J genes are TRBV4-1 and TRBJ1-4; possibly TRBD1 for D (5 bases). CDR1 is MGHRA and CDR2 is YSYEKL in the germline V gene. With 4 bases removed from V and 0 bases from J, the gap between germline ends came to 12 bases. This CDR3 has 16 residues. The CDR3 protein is CASSPTGTATNEKLFF. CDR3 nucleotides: TGCGCCAGCAGCCCAACAGGAACTGCAACTAATGAAAAACTGTTTTTT.

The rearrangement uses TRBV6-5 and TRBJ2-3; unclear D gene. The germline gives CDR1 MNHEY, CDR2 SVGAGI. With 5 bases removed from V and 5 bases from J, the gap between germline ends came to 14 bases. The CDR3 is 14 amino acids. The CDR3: CASSPWTDIDTQYF. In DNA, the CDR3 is TGTGCCAGCAGTCCCTGGACGGATATAGATACGCAGTATTTT.

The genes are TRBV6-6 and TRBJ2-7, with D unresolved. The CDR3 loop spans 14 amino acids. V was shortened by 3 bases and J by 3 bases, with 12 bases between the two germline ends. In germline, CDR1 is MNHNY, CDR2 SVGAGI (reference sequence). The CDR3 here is CASSYTPSNYEQYF. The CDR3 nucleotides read TGTGCCAGCAGTTATACCCCCAGTAACTACGAGCAGTACTTC.

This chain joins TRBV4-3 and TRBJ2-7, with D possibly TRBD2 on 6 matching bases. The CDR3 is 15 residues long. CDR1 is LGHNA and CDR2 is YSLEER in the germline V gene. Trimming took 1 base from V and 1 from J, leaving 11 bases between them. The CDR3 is CASSQGDSYSYEQYF. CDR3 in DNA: TGCGCCAGCAGCCAAGGGGACTCCTATTCCTACGAGCAGTACTTC.

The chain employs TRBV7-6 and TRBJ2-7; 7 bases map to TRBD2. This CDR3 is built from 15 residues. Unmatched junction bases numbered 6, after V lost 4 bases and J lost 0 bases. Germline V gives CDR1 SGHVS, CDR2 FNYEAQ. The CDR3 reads CASSSEPSGSYEQYF. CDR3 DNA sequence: TGTGCCAGCAGCTCTGAACCTAGCGGCTCCTACGAGCAGTACTTC. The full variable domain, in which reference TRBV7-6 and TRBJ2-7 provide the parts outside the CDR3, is GAGVSQSPRYKVTKRGQDVALRCDPISGHVSLYWYRQALGQGPEFLTYFNYEAQQDKSGLPNDRFSAERPEGSISTLTIQRTEQRDSAMYRCASSSEPSGSYEQYFGPGTRLTVT.

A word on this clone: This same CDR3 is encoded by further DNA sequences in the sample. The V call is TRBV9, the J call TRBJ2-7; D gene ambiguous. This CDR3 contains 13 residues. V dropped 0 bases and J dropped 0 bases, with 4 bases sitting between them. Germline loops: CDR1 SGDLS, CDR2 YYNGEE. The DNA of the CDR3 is TGTGCCAGCAGCGTAGACTCCTCCTACGAGCAGTACTTC. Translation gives CASSVDSSYEQYF.

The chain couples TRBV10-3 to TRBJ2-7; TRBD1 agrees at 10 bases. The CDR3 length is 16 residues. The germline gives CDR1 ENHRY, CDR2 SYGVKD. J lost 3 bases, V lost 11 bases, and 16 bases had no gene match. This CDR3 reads CAVLGQGLPRDYEQYF. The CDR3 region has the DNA TGTGCCGTTCTGGGACAGGGGCTCCCAAGGGACTACGAGCAGTACTTC.

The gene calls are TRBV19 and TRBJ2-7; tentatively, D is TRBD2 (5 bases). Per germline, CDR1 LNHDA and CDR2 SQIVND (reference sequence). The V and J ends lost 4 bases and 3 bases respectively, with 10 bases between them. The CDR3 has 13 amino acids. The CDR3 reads CASSNGNLYEQYF. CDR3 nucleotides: TGTGCCAGTAGTAACGGGAACCTCTACGAGCAGTACTTC.

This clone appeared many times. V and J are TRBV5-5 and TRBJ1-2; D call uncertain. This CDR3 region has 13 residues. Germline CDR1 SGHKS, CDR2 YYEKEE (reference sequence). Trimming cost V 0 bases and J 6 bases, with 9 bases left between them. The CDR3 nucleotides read TGTGCCAGCAGCTTGGGGGTCTCCAATGGCTACACCTTC. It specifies CASSLGVSNGYTF.

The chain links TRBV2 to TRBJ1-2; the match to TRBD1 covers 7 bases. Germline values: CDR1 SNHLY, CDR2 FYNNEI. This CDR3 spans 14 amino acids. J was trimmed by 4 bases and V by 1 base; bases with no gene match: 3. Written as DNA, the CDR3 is TGTGCCAGCAGTGAAGAGGAGGGGGCCTATGGCTACACCTTC. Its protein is CASSEEEGAYGYTF.

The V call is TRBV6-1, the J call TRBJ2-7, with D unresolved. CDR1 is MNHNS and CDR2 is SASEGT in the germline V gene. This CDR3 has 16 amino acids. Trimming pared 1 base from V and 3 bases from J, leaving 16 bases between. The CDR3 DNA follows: TGTGCCAGCAGTGAAGGGGTGGACCCCTTATTCTACGAGCAGTACTTC. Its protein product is CASSEGVDPLFYEQYF.

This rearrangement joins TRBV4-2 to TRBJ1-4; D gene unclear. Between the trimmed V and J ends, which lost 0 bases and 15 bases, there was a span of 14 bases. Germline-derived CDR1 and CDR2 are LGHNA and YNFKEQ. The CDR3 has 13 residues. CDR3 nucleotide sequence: TGTGCCAGCAGCCAAGAAAGTCAGAAGCTTTTGTTTTTT. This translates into CASSQESQKLLFF.

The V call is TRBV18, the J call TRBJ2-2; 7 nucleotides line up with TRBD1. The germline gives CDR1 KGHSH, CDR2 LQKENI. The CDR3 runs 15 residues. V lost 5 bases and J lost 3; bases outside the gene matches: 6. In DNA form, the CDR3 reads TGTGCCAGCTCATCCACTACAGGGGACACCGGGGAGCTGTTTTTT. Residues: CASSSTTGDTGELFF. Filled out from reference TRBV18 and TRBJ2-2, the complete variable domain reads NAGVMQNPRHLVRRRGQEARLRCSPMKGHSHVYWYRQLPEEGLKFMVYLQKENIIDESGMPKERFSAEFPKEGPSILRIQQVVRGDSAAYFCASSSTTGDTGELFFGEGSRLTVL.